A single sample is the source of the 13 T cell receptor beta chains below, sequenced in a study of shared clonotypes between healthy human individuals. Naive-designated CD8 cells lacked CD45RO, were positively enriched for CCR7, and omitted terminally differentiated effector memory CD45RA+ cells. Only in-frame clones appear in the TCRdb table, and some are missing; sequencing was by immunoSEQ multiplex PCR. The table has over 800,000 clones, 80% to 95% seen once. The sample consisted of naive CD8+ T cells sorted from blood. The receptor set was obtained from a man aged 25 to 40 in good health.

This clone was seen a single time. The rearrangement links TRBV5-5 to TRBJ2-1, with D perhaps assigned TRBD1 or TRBD2 (5 bases each). V was clipped by 4 bases and J by 3 bases, with 17 bases between them. Germline CDR1 is SGHKS and CDR2 is YYEKEE (reference sequence). The CDR3 is made up of 16 amino acids. DNA for the CDR3: TGTGCCAGCAGCCCAGGGCCCGGGGTATACTACAATGAGCAGTTCTTC. This sequence encodes CASSPGPGVYYNEQFF. The variable domain in full, completed from reference TRBV5-5 and TRBJ2-1, reads DAGVTQSPTHLIKTRGQQVTLRCSPISGHKSVSWYQQVLGQGPQFIFQYYEKEERGRGNFPDRFSARQFPNYSSELNVNALLLGDSALYLCASSPGPGVYYNEQFFGPGTRLTVL.

This clone has a single count. The chain couples TRBV7-6 to TRBJ1-2, with D possibly matching TRBD1 (6 bases). This CDR3 comprises 14 residues. Trimming took off 5 bases at V and 5 bases at J, with 15 bases between the two ends. Germline assignment: CDR1 SGHVS and CDR2 FNYEAQ. Written as DNA, the CDR3 is TGTGCCAGCAGCCCCCAACAGGGAACGTATGGCTACACCTTC. This encodes CASSPQQGTYGYTF. The full variable domain, in which reference TRBV7-6 and TRBJ1-2 provide the parts outside the CDR3, is GAGVSQSPRYKVTKRGQDVALRCDPISGHVSLYWYRQALGQGPEFLTYFNYEAQQDKSGLPNDRFSAERPEGSISTLTIQRTEQRDSAMYRCASSPQQGTYGYTFGSGTRLTVV.

This CDR3 reads CASSLSLTGGLDEQFF. The CDR3 DNA reads TGTGCCAGCAGCTTAAGTTTAACGGGAGGGCTCGATGAGCAGTTCTTC. J is TRBJ2-1 and V is TRBV7-9, with 8 nucleotides matching TRBD2. The V and J ends lost 2 bases and 8 bases, in that order; junction bases with no gene match: 11. This CDR3 region has 16 residues. Germline CDR1 and CDR2: SEHNR and FQNEAQ (reference sequence).

The genes are TRBV5-1 and TRBJ1-3, with D hard to call. Germline assignment: CDR1 SGHRS and CDR2 YFSETQ. This CDR3 region has 15 residues. The V and J ends lost 0 bases and 0 bases respectively, with 7 bases between them. This CDR3 is CASSLGSFSGNTIYF. Written as DNA, the CDR3 is TGCGCCAGCAGCTTGGGAAGTTTCTCTGGAAACACCATATATTTT. The complete variable domain, with remaining parts taken from reference TRBV5-1 and TRBJ1-3, reads KAGVTQTPRYLIKTRGQQVTLSCSPISGHRSVSWYQQTPGQGLQFLFEYFSETQRNKGNFPGRFSGRQFSNSRSEMNVSTLELGDSALYLCASSLGSFSGNTIYFGEGSWLTVV.

This chain connects TRBV7-8 to TRBJ2-1, with 8 bases that match TRBD2. Germline-derived CDR1 and CDR2 are SGHVS and FQNEAQ. The CDR3 has 14 residues. J was trimmed by 9 bases and V by 4 bases; bases with no gene match: 8. CDR3 sequence reads: CASSSRTSHSEQFF. The DNA for the CDR3 is TGTGCCAGCAGCTCAAGGACTAGCCACAGTGAGCAGTTCTTC.

The chain recombines TRBV30 with TRBJ1-4, with a weak D call TRBD1 (6 bases). V lost 3 bases and J 5 bases, leaving 13 bases between the germline ends. Germline V lookup: CDR1 GTSNPN, CDR2 SVGIG (reference sequence). The CDR3 length is 14 residues. The CDR3, as DNA: TGTGCCTGGAGCCCTGGACAGTTCAATGAAAAACTGTTTTTT. Translating it yields CAWSPGQFNEKLFF. Looking up the rest from reference TRBV30 and TRBJ1-4 gives the full variable domain: SQTIHQWPATLVQPVGSPLSLECTVEGTSNPNLYWYRQAAGRGLQLLFYSVGIGQISSEVPQNLSASRPQDRQFILSSKKLLLSDSGFYLCAWSPGQFNEKLFFGSGTQLSVL.

V and J are TRBV2 and TRBJ2-1; unclear D gene. V was shortened by 4 bases and J by 5 bases, with 15 bases between the two germline ends. The CDR3 contains 15 residues. Germline CDR1 SNHLY, CDR2 FYNNEI. The CDR3 DNA sequence: TGTGCCAGCAGTGGGGGATATGGATCACACAATGAGCAGTTCTTC. This sequence encodes CASSGGYGSHNEQFF.

The genes are TRBV15 and TRBJ2-5, with TRBD1 matching over 11 bases. This CDR3 has 13 amino acids. With 8 bases clipped from V and 5 bases from J, the junction kept 4 bases outside the gene matches. Germline loops: CDR1 LNHNV, CDR2 YYDKDF (reference sequence). The CDR3 loop is CATGQGAGETQYF. For the CDR3, the DNA is TGTGCCACCGGACAGGGGGCCGGGGAGACCCAGTACTTC.

This sequence joins TRBV9 and TRBJ2-2, with D perhaps TRBD2 (5 bases). Per the germline V gene, CDR1 is SGDLS and CDR2 is YYNGEE. Trimming cost V 2 bases and J 4 bases, with 12 bases left between them. The CDR3 runs 15 residues. CDR3 bases: TGTGCCAGCAGCGTGGGAGTGGTGCGCACCGGGGAGCTGTTTTTT. This codes for CASSVGVVRTGELFF.

The chain carries TRBV30 and TRBJ2-7, with D possibly being TRBD1 or TRBD2 (5 bases each). The CDR3 consists of 13 residues. The germline V and J ends were trimmed by 6 bases and 3 bases, with 15 bases remaining between them. Germline lookup yields CDR1 GTSNPN and CDR2 SVGIG (reference sequence). CDR3 bases: TGTGCCTGCCGGACTCAGGGTGGCTACGAGCAGTACTTC. This sequence encodes CACRTQGGYEQYF.

This chain links TRBV27 with TRBJ1-1; no clear D. V was shortened by 1 base and J by 0 bases, with 9 bases between the two germline ends. Germline V gene data show CDR1 as MNHEY and CDR2 as SMNVEV (reference sequence). The CDR3 consists of 15 residues. The CDR3: CASSLLPVMNTEAFF. The CDR3 DNA sequence: TGTGCCAGCAGTTTATTGCCGGTTATGAACACTGAAGCTTTCTTT.

The CDR3: CASSPSLGRVGELFF. CDR3 nucleotide sequence: TGTGCCAGTAGTCCTTCACTAGGGCGGGTCGGGGAGCTGTTTTTT. The J gene is TRBJ2-2, the V gene TRBV19; D is possibly TRBD2 (5 bases). Deletions cut 5 bases from V and 7 bases from J, with 17 bases between. The CDR3 contains 15 residues. CDR1 and CDR2 from the germline V gene are LNHDA and SQIVND (reference sequence).

This clone was detected once. The V call is TRBV5-5, the J call TRBJ2-7, with TRBD2 identical over 8 bases. CDR1 is SGHKS and CDR2 is YYEKEE in the germline V gene (reference sequence). V lost 1 base to trimming and J lost 7 bases; unmatched junction nucleotides: 10. The CDR3 spans 15 residues. CDR3 in amino acids: CASSLWASGPWEQYF. The CDR3 DNA follows: TGTGCCAGCAGCTTGTGGGCTAGCGGGCCCTGGGAGCAGTACTTC.